Listed here is a single T cell receptor beta chain. Trimming removed 0 bases from V and 1 base from J, with 9 bases in between. This CDR3 comprises 15 residues. CDR1 is SGHVS and CDR2 is FNYEAQ in the germline V gene. Assay: immunoSEQ multiplex PCR; the TCRdb copy retains only in-frame clones and omits some. The sample consists of 430,000 or so clones, roughly 88% of them appearing once. The source of the sample is a study of blood T cell repertoires in COVID-19. Looking at the study overall: PBMCs, B-cell-depleted T cells, or T cells provided the cDNA or gDNA that made up the material.

This clonotype originated in a woman aged 18-29 years who had been exposed to COVID-19. This chain connects TRBV7-6 to TRBJ1-2; D call uncertain. Specimen: PBMCs or T cells enriched from blood (not recorded which). The CDR3 region is CASSLAQEDNYGYTF. DNA of the CDR3: TGTGCCAGCAGCTTAGCCCAAGAGGATAACTATGGCTACACCTTC.